Listed here is a single TCR beta chain. The CDR3 is 14 residues long. These data belong to a study of T cells expressing NK-cell markers. The authors generated TCR beta cDNA through 5'RACE template switching with UMIs. TCRdb re-called the 5' RACE reads; every CDR3 protein appears as one record, without DNA. The ten most abundant clones cover under 20% of a sample with approximately 110,000 distinct CDR3 sequences. The rearrangement joins TRBV12-3 or TRBV12-4 to TRBJ1-1; the D call of TRBD1 rests on TCRdb alone, since no DNA is present to check it. The source of this sequence is a woman aged 18 to 75 in good health. Sequencing was performed on blood T cells: a sorted CD56 or NKG2C T cell subset, CD4+ or CD8+ T cells, or bulk PBMC T cells (not recorded which). Here the CDR3 reads CASTPPRQDTEAFF.